This T cell receptor beta chain was sequenced in a study of blood T cell repertoires in COVID-19. About the research overall: Researchers got acute and convalescent COVID-19 samples from the United States, Italy and Spain.

The authors' processing: Reference gene primer amplification yielded estimated nucleated cell counts. Libraries were prepared by immunoSEQ multiplex PCR; TCRdb keeps only in-frame clonotypes and omits some of them. Clonal size and the V and J genes are those of that table, whereas D and trimming came from the DNA. The sample shows about 190,000 clones, around 86% of them seen only once. Trimming cost V 6 bases and J 3 bases, with 17 bases left between them. CDR1 is SNHLY, CDR2 FYNNEI, per germline. The CDR3 extends over 15 amino acids. The TCR comes from a woman between 40 and 50 years old in a cohort exposed to, infected with or recovered from COVID-19 (not recorded which). The chain has TRBV2 and TRBJ1-2; possible D gene TRBD1, 6 bases. Specimen: PBMCs or T cells enriched from blood (not recorded which). CDR3 residues: CASRVGGTPDYGYTF. CDR3 nucleotides: TGTGCCAGCAGGGTGGGGGGGACACCGGACTATGGCTACACCTTC.